Shown below are 9 T cell receptor beta chains from a single sample sequenced in a study of OX40 agonist ivuxolimab in advanced cancers. Repertoires were generated with immunoSEQ multiplex PCR, while TCRdb's copy carries only in-frame clones and drops some. This sample has fewer than 80,000 clones, with 86% found just once. Specimen: CD4+ or CD8+ T cells sorted from blood, collected in a trial of the OX40 agonist ivuxolimab. The receptors shown here come from an adult with an advanced solid tumor such as melanoma, head and neck, liver or kidney cancer.

The rearrangement uses TRBV7-2 and TRBJ1-2, with unresolved D. Trimming left V 5 bases short and J 2 bases short, with 9 bases between. CDR1 SGHTA and CDR2 FQGNSA come from the germline V gene. The CDR3 is 13 amino acids. Here the CDR3 reads CASSPQSNYGYTF. As DNA, the CDR3 is TGTGCCAGCAGCCCGCAATCGAACTATGGCTACACCTTC. The full variable domain, completed using reference TRBV7-2 and TRBJ1-2, is GAGVSQSPSNKVTEKGKDVELRCDPISGHTALYWYRQSLGQGLEFLIYFQGNSAPDKSGLPSDRFSAERTGGSVSTLTIQRTQQEDSAVYLCASSPQSNYGYTFGSGTRLTVV.

The V gene is TRBV25-1, the J gene TRBJ1-2; TRBD1 might be the D (5 bases). The germline V and J ends were trimmed by 2 bases and 8 bases, with 6 bases remaining between them. Germline CDR1 MGHDK, CDR2 SYGVNS. The CDR3 length is 11 residues. The CDR3 sequence is CASSENRGYTF. The DNA of the CDR3 is TGTGCCAGCAGTGAAAACAGGGGCTACACCTTC.

The chain links TRBV6-1 to TRBJ2-1, with D possibly matching TRBD2 (7 bases). CDR3 size: 15 residues. V lost 10 bases to trimming and J lost 0 bases, with 16 bases between them. Germline CDR1 MNHNS, CDR2 SASEGT. Written as DNA, the CDR3 is TGTGCCACCCTTAAGGGGGGGAGCTCCTACAATGAGCAGTTCTTC. Its protein is CATLKGGSSYNEQFF.

This rearrangement joins TRBV10-3 to TRBJ2-7; D is possibly TRBD2 (6 bases). CDR1 is ENHRY and CDR2 is SYGVKD in the germline V gene. V dropped 2 bases and J dropped 3 bases, with 17 bases sitting between them. This CDR3 has 16 residues. The chain's CDR3 is CAISEAVGTRYYEQYF. The CDR3 region has the DNA TGTGCCATCAGTGAGGCAGTCGGGACTCGATACTACGAGCAGTACTTC.

This chain uses TRBV19 with TRBJ2-7, with 9 positions matching TRBD1. The J segment lost 7 bases and the V segment lost 4 bases, leaving 8 bases of the junction unmatched. The CDR3 is 14 amino acids. Germline CDR1 and CDR2: LNHDA and SQIVND (reference sequence). This CDR3 reads CASSRQQGALEQYF. Here the CDR3 DNA reads TGTGCCAGTAGTAGGCAACAGGGGGCGCTTGAGCAGTACTTC.

The V and J genes are TRBV11-3 and TRBJ2-1, with D possibly being TRBD2 (6 bases). CDR3 size: 15 residues. CDR1 and CDR2 (germline): SGHNT, YENEEA. The germline V and J ends were trimmed by 3 bases and 3 bases, with 12 bases remaining between them. CDR3 nucleotide sequence: TGTGCCAGCAGCTTGGGACTGCTAGGCTACAATGAGCAGTTCTTC. Amino acid sequence: CASSLGLLGYNEQFF. Full variable domain (rest looked up from reference TRBV11-3 and TRBJ2-1): EAGVVQSPRYKIIEKKQPVAFWCNPISGHNTLYWYLQNLGQGPELLIRYENEEAVDDSQLPKDRFSAERLKGVDSTLKIQPAELGDSAVYLCASSLGLLGYNEQFFGPGTRLTVL.

The chain is built from TRBV29-1 and TRBJ1-1, with D unclear. V lost 6 bases to trimming and J lost 1 base, with 12 bases between them. The CDR3 consists of 13 residues. Germline V gives CDR1 SQVTM, CDR2 ANQGSEA. Here the CDR3 DNA reads TGCAGCGTGCAGACCGGGTCGAACACTGAAGCTTTCTTT. Translating gives CSVQTGSNTEAFF. The entire variable domain, with the rest obtained from reference TRBV29-1 and TRBJ1-1, is as follows: SAVISQKPSRDICQRGTSLTIQCQVDSQVTMMFWYRQQPGQSLTLIATANQGSEATYESGFVIDKFPISRPNLTFSTLTVSNMSPEDSSIYLCSVQTGSNTEAFFGQGTRLTVV.

The chain recombines TRBV5-4 with TRBJ1-1; TRBD1 matches at 10 bases. The ends lost 3 bases at V and 1 base at J; junction bases unmatched: 0. CDR1 and CDR2 from the germline V gene are SGHNT and YYREEE (reference sequence). The CDR3 is 14 amino acids. The DNA of the CDR3 is TGTGCCAGCAGCTGGGACAGGGGGAACACTGAAGCTTTCTTT. Its protein product is CASSWDRGNTEAFF.

The chain's CDR3 is CASSVATGGANVLTF. CDR3 DNA sequence: TGTGCCAGCAGCGTAGCGACGGGTGGGGCCAACGTCCTGACTTTC. J is TRBJ2-6 and V is TRBV9; D call uncertain. Germline V gives CDR1 SGDLS, CDR2 YYNGEE. V was cut by 0 bases and J by 3 bases, with 7 bases left in between. This CDR3 is built from 15 residues.